Each of the 7 T cell receptor beta chains below was sequenced from the same sample in a study of blood T cell repertoires in COVID-19. The protocol was immunoSEQ multiplex PCR, while the TCRdb copy is restricted to in-frame clones and leaves out a portion. The sample records 250,000 to 300,000 clones, 80% to 90% being singletons. The sequencing sample was made of peripheral blood. The receptors were sampled from a man aged 35 to 55 with acute or convalescent COVID-19.

V usage is TRBV11-2 and J usage is TRBJ1-3; no firm D call. V was clipped by 1 base and J by 0 bases, with 10 bases between them. Germline V gene lookup returns CDR1 SGHAT and CDR2 FQNNGV. The CDR3 contains 16 residues. The CDR3 bases are TGTGCCAGCAGCTTAGGTTATTTCTACTCTGGAAACACCATATATTTT. Protein: CASSLGYFYSGNTIYF.

V and J are TRBV2 and TRBJ2-2; D uncertain. Germline V CDR1 and CDR2: SNHLY, FYNNEI. V was pared by 5 bases and J by 6 bases, with 16 bases between. The CDR3 consists of 15 residues. The CDR3 sequence: CASSPQIFPAGELFF. The CDR3 bases are TGTGCCAGCAGTCCCCAAATATTCCCGGCCGGGGAGCTGTTTTTT.

This chain's CDR3 is CASSRRTLTGGYTF. The CDR3 nucleotides are TGTGCCAGCAGCCGAAGGACTTTGACGGGAGGCTACACCTTC. V is TRBV13 and J is TRBJ1-2; D is unclear. The germline V gene encodes CDR1 PRHDT and CDR2 FYEKMQ (reference sequence). Trimming left V 5 bases short and J 8 bases short, with 18 bases between. The CDR3 totals 14 residues.

V is TRBV11-3 and J is TRBJ2-4; no firm D call. This CDR3 spans 13 amino acids. CDR1 and CDR2 from the germline V gene are SGHNT and YENEEA. Trimming took off 3 bases at V and 5 bases at J, with 8 bases between the two ends. CDR3 coding DNA: TGTGCCAGCAGCTTCGACACCGAAAACATTCAGTACTTC. This sequence encodes CASSFDTENIQYF.

This clone was detected once. The chain combines TRBV29-1 with TRBJ1-2, with no clear D. V was clipped by 4 bases and J by 7 bases, with 16 bases between them. The germline V gene encodes CDR1 SQVTM and CDR2 ANQGSEA. CDR3 length: 13 residues. CDR3 coding DNA: TGCAGCGTTGGGGAGGTTTATAGTAGTGGCTACACCTTC. Amino acids: CSVGEVYSSGYTF.

V and J are TRBV18 and TRBJ2-7, with TRBD1 matching 7 bases. This CDR3 spans 15 amino acids. Per germline, CDR1 KGHSH and CDR2 LQKENI. Trimming took 6 bases from V and 7 from J; bases not matched to a gene: 15. The CDR3 protein is CASSAPGQPGREQYF. CDR3 nucleotides: TGTGCCAGCTCGGCGCCGGGACAGCCTGGACGGGAGCAGTACTTC.

V and J are TRBV3-1 (or the pseudogene TRBV3-2) and TRBJ1-1, with 10 bases that match TRBD1. J was trimmed by 5 bases and V by 4 bases; bases with no gene match: 4. Germline V lookup: CDR1 LGHDT, CDR2 YNNKEL (reference sequence). CDR3 length: 14 amino acids. CDR3 DNA: TGTGCCAGCAGCCGGACAGGGGGAAGGACTGAAGCTTTCTTT. This translates into CASSRTGGRTEAFF.